This record looks at one T cell receptor (beta chain) sequence and its context. What this receptor recognizes is not known. No much larger clone exists at a distance of one base, and base qualities are not known. Related transplant donors provided blood samples for TCR beta sequencing. Nuclei Lysis Solution was used to extract genomic DNA from fresh or cryopreserved unfractionated peripheral blood mononuclear cells. From the germline V gene, CDR1 is MGHRA and CDR2 is YSYEKL. The cysteine opens and the phenylalanine closes a CDR3 of 18 amino acids. CDR3 DNA only is kept here, 54 bases in frame from base 1. Trimming takes 5 bases from V and 7 bases from J, and the germline ends sit 27 bases apart. These data come from a study of T cell clonotyping in hematopoietic cell transplantation (dated by TCRdb to the early 2020s). At the level of the whole study: A total of more than 110 blood samples were gathered in the study from a few dozen consecutive transplant recipients along with their related donors. Patient recruitment ran from September 2015 to early 2017, and follow-up continued until late 2020 or death. General findings and caveats noted by the study authors: The sample size was limited, and CD4 and CD8 repertoire contributions could not be separated because cells were not sorted. Donor and pretransplant recipient Inverse Simpson Index values predicted broader posttransplant TCR repertoire diversity. Overlap with donor repertoires was found for only a small fraction of recipient repertoires, with over 95% found to appear de novo at the given depth. After transplant, TCR diversity in recipients dropped, and pathologically expanded clonotypes increased progressively from day 30 to day 180.

The immunoSEQ assay, a bias-controlled multiplex PCR using V- and J-specific primers, was used to amplify TCR beta CDR3 regions from genomic DNA. In a second PCR step, a proprietary barcode and Illumina adapter sequences were attached to the CDR3 amplicons. An Illumina MiSeq instrument was used to sequence the CDR3 libraries. From the authors' description of their analysis: Export and quality control were done with immunoSEQ Analyzer 3.0, while downstream analyses used R Bioconductor and Immunarch. Only productive rearrangements in the normalized downsampled data set went into calculating the repertoire metrics. In the normalized cohort, clonotypes with more than 5 templates were defined as pathologically expanded. The Inverse Simpson Index served as the measure of repertoire diversity. CMV-specificity analyses were carried out on the non-normalized data set to capture all clonotypes. Drawn from immuneACCESS, this table holds only the in-frame rearrangements with V and J called that TCRdb kept. Clones are partly lost; checked studies trace under half to an unresolved V gene and leave the rest unexplained. V, J and clone size derive from that table, while D and trimming were established from the DNA sequence. For this sample there are 15,000 to 20,000 clones; around 85% appear just once. Clones ranked in the top ten supply approximately 14% of the sample.

The TCR originated in a man between 60 and 70 years old in good health. Some clones in this sample may be carry-over from other donors' samples. The sample consisted of peripheral blood mononuclear cells. The chain joins TRBV4-1 to TRBJ2-1; the D call is tentative, TRBD1 or TRBD2, as each matches 5 bases. The nucleotides read TGCGCCAGCAGCACAGCCTTGACCGGGACCTTGCCCGGGAATGAGCAGTTCTTC. Its protein is CASSTALTGTLPGNEQFF.